This TCR beta chain is from a study of blood T cell repertoires in COVID-19. On the study more broadly: T cells, B-cell-depleted T cells, or PBMCs provided the cDNA or gDNA that served as material.

Germline-derived CDR1 and CDR2 are SGHRS and YFSETQ. This CDR3 comprises 17 residues. The ends were cut back, 4 bases at V and 0 bases at J, with 19 bases in the middle. Using immunoSEQ multiplex PCR, the repertoire was profiled, and TCRdb retains in-frame clones only, with some absent. This sample yields fewer than 250,000 clones, of which around four fifths are seen a single time; nearly 20% belongs to the top ten. The sequence derives from a man younger than 40 with active or convalescent COVID-19. The V call is TRBV5-1, the J call TRBJ2-5; tentatively, D is TRBD1 (5 bases). The specimen was peripheral blood. The CDR3 here is CASSPSPPRQNQETQYF. The CDR3 region has the DNA TGCGCCAGCAGCCCCTCACCCCCTCGACAGAACCAAGAGACCCAGTACTTC.